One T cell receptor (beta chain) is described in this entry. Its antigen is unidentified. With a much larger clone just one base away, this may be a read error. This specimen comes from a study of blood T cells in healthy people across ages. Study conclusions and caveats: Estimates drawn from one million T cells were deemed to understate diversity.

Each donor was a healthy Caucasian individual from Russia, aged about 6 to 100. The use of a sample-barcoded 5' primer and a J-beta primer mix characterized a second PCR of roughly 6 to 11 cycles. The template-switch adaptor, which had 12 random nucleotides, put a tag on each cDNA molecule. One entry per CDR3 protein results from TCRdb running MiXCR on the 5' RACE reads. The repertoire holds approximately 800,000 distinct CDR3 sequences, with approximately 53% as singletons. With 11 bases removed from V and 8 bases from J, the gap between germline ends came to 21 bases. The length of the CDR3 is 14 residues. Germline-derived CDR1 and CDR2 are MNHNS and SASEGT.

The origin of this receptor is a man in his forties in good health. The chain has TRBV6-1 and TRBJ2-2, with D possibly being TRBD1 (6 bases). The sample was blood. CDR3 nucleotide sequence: TGTGCCTGTTCCCAGGACAGATCCATGGGGGAGCTGTTTTTT. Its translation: CACSQDRSMGELFF.